This entry lists 19 T cell receptor beta chains sequenced from one sample in a study of early T cells in non-severe SARS-CoV-2 infection. TCRdb used MiXCR to reprocess the 5' RACE reads, holding one entry per CDR3 protein. The data show some 96,000 distinct CDR3 sequences, under 15% seen once. The sample taken for sequencing was whole blood. The receptors were sampled from an adult who was a healthcare worker with PCR-confirmed SARS-CoV-2 infection or an uninfected control (not recorded which).

The chain has TRBV3-2 and TRBJ1-2; the tabulated D call, TRBD1, remains unverified against the DNA. TRBV3-2 is assigned pseudogene status. The CDR3 has 14 residues. The CDR3 DNA follows: TGTGCCAGCAGCCAAGATTCAGGGGGGTATGGCTACACCTTC. Translation: CASSQDSGGYGYTF.

This clonotype was found a few times. The V and J genes are TRBV6-2 or TRBV6-3 and TRBJ2-3; unclear D gene. Germline loops: CDR1 MNHEY, CDR2 SVGEGT. V was clipped by 6 bases and J by 1 base, with 20 bases between them. The CDR3 is 17 amino acids. The CDR3 DNA reads as TGTGCCAGCAGACAGAACCCCTCGATTAGGGGCACAGATACGCAGTATTTT. It yields the protein CASRQNPSIRGTDTQYF.

This clonotype was recorded a few times. This chain connects TRBV10-2 to TRBJ2-7, with no clear D. V was cut by 0 bases and J by 4 bases, with 4 bases left in between. Germline CDR1 WSHSY, CDR2 SAAADI. This CDR3 spans 12 amino acids. This chain's CDR3 is CASSESGYEQYF. CDR3 bases: TGCGCCAGCAGTGAGTCGGGGTACGAGCAGTACTTC.

The gene calls are TRBV5-4 and TRBJ1-1; 7 positions agree with TRBD1. Germline-derived CDR1 and CDR2 are SGHNT and YYREEE (reference sequence). The V gene end was trimmed by 5 bases and the J gene end by 2 bases; junction bases not matched to a gene: 9. The CDR3 length is 15 residues. The CDR3 sequence: CASRTGTGGNTEAFF. The CDR3 coding sequence is TGTGCCAGCAGGACAGGGACGGGTGGCAACACTGAAGCTTTCTTT.

The V call is TRBV28, the J call TRBJ2-2, with TRBD2 identical over 13 bases. J gave up 4 bases and V 8 bases, and 1 base lay outside the gene matches. There are 14 residues in the CDR3. In germline, CDR1 is MDHEN, CDR2 SYDVKM. This CDR3 reads CASGTSGTTGELFF. CDR3 coding DNA: TGTGCCAGCGGGACTAGCGGGACCACCGGGGAGCTGTTTTTT.

At least ten counts were recorded for this clonotype. The V and J genes are TRBV6-5 and TRBJ1-2, with D possibly TRBD1 on 6 matching bases. Germline V gives CDR1 MNHEY, CDR2 SVGAGI. Trimming pared 5 bases from V and 7 bases from J, leaving 17 bases between. The CDR3 totals 14 residues. Here the CDR3 reads CASSTAQGIVGYTF. CDR3 DNA: TGTGCCAGCAGTACCGCCCAGGGGATCGTTGGCTACACCTTC.

This clonotype was observed at least ten times. The CDR3 region has the DNA TGTGCCAGCATGGCGACCGGGGAGCTGTTTTTT. This codes for CASMATGELFF. The chain couples TRBV28 to TRBJ2-2; D gene ambiguous. The CDR3 contains 11 residues. Trimming shortened V by 7 bases and J by 5 bases, and 5 bases separated the two germline ends. Germline-derived CDR1 and CDR2 are MDHEN and SYDVKM.

This clonotype was counted a few times. The rearrangement uses TRBV7-2 and TRBJ2-7; D gene ambiguous. Germline assignment: CDR1 SGHTA and CDR2 FQGNSA. The CDR3 has 13 amino acids. V lost 2 bases, J lost 1 base, and 6 bases lay in between. The CDR3, as DNA: TGTGCCAGCAGCTTACCAGCGTCCTACGAGCAGTACTTC. Translation gives CASSLPASYEQYF.

This clonotype was counted many times. The chain employs TRBV20-1 and TRBJ2-2; possibly TRBD2 for D (6 bases). The CDR3 loop spans 14 amino acids. Trimming removed 3 bases at V and 5 bases at J, with 13 bases between. CDR1 and CDR2 from the germline V gene are DFQATT and SNEGSKA (reference sequence). CDR3 sequence reads: CSARLTSKTGELFF. In DNA, the CDR3 is TGCAGTGCTAGGTTGACTAGTAAAACCGGGGAGCTGTTTTTT.

This chain links TRBV5-1 with TRBJ1-3; unclear D gene. Germline-derived CDR1 and CDR2 are SGHRS and YFSETQ. V was cut by 4 bases and J by 2 bases, with 10 bases left in between. This CDR3 region has 14 residues. The CDR3 bases are TGCGCCAGCAGCCCTCAGAGGCCTGGAAACACCATATATTTT. Its translation: CASSPQRPGNTIYF.

This clonotype was observed a handful of times. CDR3 residues: CASSVAPDRGDTEAFF. In DNA form, the CDR3 reads TGTGCCAGCAGCGTAGCTCCGGACAGGGGAGACACTGAAGCTTTCTTT. This chain uses TRBV9 with TRBJ1-1; the match to TRBD1 covers 9 bases. In germline, CDR1 is SGDLS, CDR2 YYNGEE. This CDR3 is built from 16 residues. Trimming removed 0 bases from V and 3 bases from J; junction bases left unmatched: 6.

This clonotype was picked up many times. The genes are TRBV6-2 or TRBV6-3 and TRBJ1-5, with no clear D. The V gene's germline CDR1 is MNHEY and CDR2 SVGEGT. CDR3 size: 13 residues. V was shortened by 6 bases and J by 0 bases, with 6 bases between the two germline ends. DNA of the CDR3: TGTGCCAGCAGCTTAGATAGCAATCAGCCCCAGCATTTT. Translation gives CASSLDSNQPQHF.

The chain links TRBV27 to TRBJ1-6; 7 nucleotides match TRBD1. The length of the CDR3 is 16 residues. V lost 6 bases to trimming and J lost 4 bases; unmatched junction nucleotides: 9. Germline CDR1 MNHEY, CDR2 SMNVEV (reference sequence). Here the CDR3 DNA reads TGTGCCAGCAGGACCACCGGGACAGCGTATAATTCACCCCTCCACTTT. Translation: CASRTTGTAYNSPLHF.

This clonotype was seen a few times. The V gene is TRBV4-1, the J gene TRBJ2-1, with TRBD2 as a possible D gene (6 bases). This CDR3 comprises 13 residues. Germline assignment: CDR1 MGHRA and CDR2 YSYEKL. V was clipped by 8 bases and J by 5 bases, with 13 bases between them. The CDR3 DNA follows: TGCGCCAGCCACGGGACTCGGAACAATGAGCAGTTCTTC. Residues: CASHGTRNNEQFF.

This clonotype was recorded at least ten times. The chain joins TRBV2 to TRBJ2-3, with TRBD2 as a possible D gene (5 bases). Germline V lookup: CDR1 SNHLY, CDR2 FYNNEI. This CDR3 spans 11 amino acids. The V end was cut by 0 bases, the J end by 12 bases, with 7 bases between. Written as DNA, the CDR3 is TGTGCCAGCAGTGAAGCGGGAGCACAGTATTTT. The encoded protein is CASSEAGAQYF.

The table lists this clonotype with many counts. This chain joins TRBV12-3 or TRBV12-4 and TRBJ1-1; TRBD1 matches 10 bases. V dropped 5 bases and J dropped 8; count of bases not matched to a gene: 17. The CDR3 contains 17 residues. The CDR3 protein is CASSPSRDRGDRPEAFF. The CDR3 DNA reads as TGTGCCAGCAGTCCTTCGCGGGACAGGGGCGATCGACCCGAAGCTTTCTTT.

This clonotype has only a few counts. J is TRBJ2-1 and V is TRBV11-2, with a possible D match to TRBD2 (6 bases). V lost 3 bases, J lost 8 bases, and 8 bases lay in between. Germline assignment: CDR1 SGHAT and CDR2 FQNNGV. The CDR3 length is 12 residues. The CDR3 spells CASSLAGHEQFF. In DNA, the CDR3 is TGTGCCAGCAGCTTGGCGGGGCATGAGCAGTTCTTC.

This chain connects TRBV11-2 to TRBJ1-2, with D perhaps matching TRBD1 (5 bases). The CDR3 is 14 amino acids. Trimming left V 4 bases short and J 5 bases short, with 14 bases between. Germline V gene sequence: CDR1 SGHAT, CDR2 FQNNGV. The CDR3 DNA is TGTGCCAGCAGCTCCATCCGGGACGGTTATGGCTACACCTTC. Protein sequence: CASSSIRDGYGYTF.

This clonotype occurred a few times. CDR3 protein: CASSTDRDQEQYF. DNA for the CDR3: TGTGCCAGCAGCACGGACCGGGACCAAGAGCAGTACTTC. The V call is TRBV7-3, the J call TRBJ2-7; D could derive from TRBD1 or TRBD2 (5 bases each). V was trimmed by 5 bases and J by 7 bases, leaving 15 bases between them. The germline CDR1 and CDR2 sequences are SGHTA and FQGTGA. The CDR3 is made up of 13 amino acids.